This TCR beta chain was recorded in a study of spatial heterogeneity in lung cancer. Across the study: Raw sequencing reads included, on average, more than 8.5 appearances of each unique TCR and UMI combination.

Time point of the sample: sample taken at primary tumor resection. Without sorting, whole RNA was sequenced from tumor, nontumor lung or frozen PBMC. CDR1 is SGDLS and CDR2 is YYNGEE in the germline V gene. The CDR3 spans 17 residues. Losses at the gene ends were 4 bases for V and 4 bases for J; bases not matched to a gene: 12. TCRdb used MiXCR to reprocess the 5' RACE reads, holding one entry per CDR3 protein. The sample carries tens of thousands of distinct CDR3 sequences, about 5% recorded once. There are many counts of this clonotype. The V gene is TRBV9, the J gene TRBJ1-4, with 8 bases identical to TRBD1. This receptor was identified in a female donor with early-stage non-small cell lung cancer. Material: PBMCs, obtained at surgery. CDR3 region: CASSPGTGESSNEKLFF. The CDR3 DNA reads as TGTGCCAGCAGCCCAGGGACAGGAGAATCTAGTAATGAAAAACTGTTTTTT.